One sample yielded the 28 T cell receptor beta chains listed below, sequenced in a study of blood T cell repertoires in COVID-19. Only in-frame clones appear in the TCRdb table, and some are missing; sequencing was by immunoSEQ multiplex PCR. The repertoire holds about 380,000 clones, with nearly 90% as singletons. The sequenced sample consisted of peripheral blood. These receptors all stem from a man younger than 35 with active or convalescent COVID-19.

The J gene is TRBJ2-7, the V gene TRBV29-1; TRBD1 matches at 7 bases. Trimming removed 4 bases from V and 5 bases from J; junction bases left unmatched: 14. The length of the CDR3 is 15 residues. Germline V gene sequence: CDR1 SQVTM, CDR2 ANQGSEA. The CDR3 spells CSVAWGTVGSHEQYF. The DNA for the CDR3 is TGCAGCGTTGCATGGGGGACAGTTGGATCCCACGAGCAGTACTTC.

CDR3 sequence reads: CASSLGGGRSRNEQFF. CDR3 DNA sequence: TGTGCCAGCAGCTTAGGCGGCGGGAGGTCGAGGAATGAGCAGTTCTTC. This chain connects TRBV7-2 to TRBJ2-1, with 8 positions matching TRBD2. V shed 1 base and J 7 bases; nucleotides not matched to a gene: 9. CDR1 is SGHTA, CDR2 FQGNSA, per germline. CDR3 length: 16 amino acids.

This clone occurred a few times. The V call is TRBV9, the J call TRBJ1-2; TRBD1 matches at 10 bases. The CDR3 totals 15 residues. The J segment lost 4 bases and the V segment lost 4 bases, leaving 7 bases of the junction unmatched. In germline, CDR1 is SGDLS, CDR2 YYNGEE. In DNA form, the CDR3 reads TGTGCCAGCAGCACTGACAGGGGGCGCTTCTATGGCTACACCTTC. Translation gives CASSTDRGRFYGYTF.

The CDR3 DNA sequence: TGTGCCAGCAGCACGGGACTAGCGGGGGGCACCTACAATGAGCAGTTCTTC. It specifies CASSTGLAGGTYNEQFF. The rearrangement links TRBV7-3 to TRBJ2-1; 15 positions agree with TRBD2. The V segment lost 5 bases and the J segment 2 bases; nucleotides outside the gene matches: 4. There are 17 residues in the CDR3. Per germline, CDR1 SGHTA and CDR2 FQGTGA.

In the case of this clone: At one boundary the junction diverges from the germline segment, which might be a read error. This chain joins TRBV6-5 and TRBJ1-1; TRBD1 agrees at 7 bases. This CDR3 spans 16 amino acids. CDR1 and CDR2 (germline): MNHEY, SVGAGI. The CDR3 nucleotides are TGTGCCAGCAGCTACTCCACAGGGGCAACGAACACTGAAGCTTTCTTT. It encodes CASSYSTGATNTEAFF.

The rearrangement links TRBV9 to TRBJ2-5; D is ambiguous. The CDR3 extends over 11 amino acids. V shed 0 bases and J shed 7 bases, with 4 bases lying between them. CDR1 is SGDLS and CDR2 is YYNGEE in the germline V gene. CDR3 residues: CASSVGGTQYF. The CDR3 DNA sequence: TGTGCCAGCAGCGTAGGAGGGACCCAGTACTTC. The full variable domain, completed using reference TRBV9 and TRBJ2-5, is DSGVTQTPKHLITATGQRVTLRCSPRSGDLSVYWYQQSLDQGLQFLIQYYNGEERAKGNILERFSAQQFPDLHSELNLSSLELGDSALYFCASSVGGTQYFGPGTRLLVL.

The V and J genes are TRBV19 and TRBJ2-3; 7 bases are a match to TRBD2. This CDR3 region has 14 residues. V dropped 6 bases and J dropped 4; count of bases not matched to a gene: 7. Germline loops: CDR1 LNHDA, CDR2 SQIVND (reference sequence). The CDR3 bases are TGTGCCAGTAGCCCGATTCTAGCGGCAGATACGCAGTATTTT. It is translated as CASSPILAADTQYF.

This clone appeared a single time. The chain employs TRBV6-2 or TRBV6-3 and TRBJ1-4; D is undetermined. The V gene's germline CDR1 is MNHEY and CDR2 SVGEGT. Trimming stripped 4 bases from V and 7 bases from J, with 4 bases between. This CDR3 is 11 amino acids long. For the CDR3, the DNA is TGTGCCAGCAGTTTATCTGAAAAACTGTTTTTT. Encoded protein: CASSLSEKLFF.

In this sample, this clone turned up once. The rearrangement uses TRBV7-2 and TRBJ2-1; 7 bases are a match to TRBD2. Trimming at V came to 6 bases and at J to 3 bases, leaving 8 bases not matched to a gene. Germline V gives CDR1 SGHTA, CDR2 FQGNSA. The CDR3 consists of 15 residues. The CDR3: CASSLAEPFYNEQFF. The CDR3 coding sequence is TGTGCCAGCAGTCTAGCGGAGCCGTTCTACAATGAGCAGTTCTTC.

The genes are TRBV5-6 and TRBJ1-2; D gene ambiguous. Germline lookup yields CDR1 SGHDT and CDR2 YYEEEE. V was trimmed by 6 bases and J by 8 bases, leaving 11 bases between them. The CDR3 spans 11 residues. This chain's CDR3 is CASTSSGGYTF. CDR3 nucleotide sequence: TGTGCCAGCACATCATCGGGGGGCTACACCTTC.

The CDR3 coding sequence is TGTGCCAGCAGCTTCCTCTTAGCGGGGGCCACAGATACGCAGTATTTT. Amino acid sequence: CASSFLLAGATDTQYF. This chain uses TRBV7-6 with TRBJ2-3; TRBD2 matches 9 bases. CDR3 length equals 16 residues. The V and J ends lost 3 bases and 2 bases, in that order; junction bases with no gene match: 6. CDR1 and CDR2 from the germline V gene are SGHVS and FNYEAQ.

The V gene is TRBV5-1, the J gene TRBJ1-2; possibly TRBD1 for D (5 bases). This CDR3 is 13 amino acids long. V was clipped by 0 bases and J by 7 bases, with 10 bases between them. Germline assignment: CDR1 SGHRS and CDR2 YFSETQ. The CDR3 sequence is CASSLAWRGGYTF. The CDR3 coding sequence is TGCGCCAGCAGCTTGGCCTGGAGGGGTGGCTACACCTTC.

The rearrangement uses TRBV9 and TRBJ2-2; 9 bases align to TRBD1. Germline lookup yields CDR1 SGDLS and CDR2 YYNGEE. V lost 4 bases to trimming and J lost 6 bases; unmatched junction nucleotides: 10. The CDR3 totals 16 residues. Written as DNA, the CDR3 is TGTGCCAGCAGCACTTCCGGGACAGGGTTGTCCGGGGAGCTGTTTTTT. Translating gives CASSTSGTGLSGELFF.

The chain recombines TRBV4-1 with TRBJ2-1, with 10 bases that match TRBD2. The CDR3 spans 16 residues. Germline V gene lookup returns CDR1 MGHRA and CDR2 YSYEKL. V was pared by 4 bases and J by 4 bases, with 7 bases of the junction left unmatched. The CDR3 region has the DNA TGCGCCAGCAGCCGGGCTAGCGGGGGAGTTTACAATGAGCAGTTCTTC. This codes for CASSRASGGVYNEQFF.

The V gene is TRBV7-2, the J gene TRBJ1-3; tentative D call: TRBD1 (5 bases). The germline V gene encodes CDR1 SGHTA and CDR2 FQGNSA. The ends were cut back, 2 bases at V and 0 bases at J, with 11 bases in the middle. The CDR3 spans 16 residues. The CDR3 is CASSLQGKSSGNTIYF. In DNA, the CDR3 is TGTGCCAGCAGCTTACAGGGAAAAAGCTCTGGAAACACCATATATTTT.

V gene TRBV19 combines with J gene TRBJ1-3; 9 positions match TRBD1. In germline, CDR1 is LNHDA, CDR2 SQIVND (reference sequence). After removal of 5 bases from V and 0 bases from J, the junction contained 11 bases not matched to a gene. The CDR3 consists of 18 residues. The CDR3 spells CASSRTGASWGSGNTIYF. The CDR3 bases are TGTGCCAGTAGTCGGACAGGGGCCTCGTGGGGCTCTGGAAACACCATATATTTT. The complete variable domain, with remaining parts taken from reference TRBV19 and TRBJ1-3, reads DGGITQSPKYLFRKEGQNVTLSCEQNLNHDAMYWYRQDPGQGLRLIYYSQIVNDFQKGDIAEGYSVSREKKESFPLTVTSAQKNPTAFYLCASSRTGASWGSGNTIYFGEGSWLTVV.

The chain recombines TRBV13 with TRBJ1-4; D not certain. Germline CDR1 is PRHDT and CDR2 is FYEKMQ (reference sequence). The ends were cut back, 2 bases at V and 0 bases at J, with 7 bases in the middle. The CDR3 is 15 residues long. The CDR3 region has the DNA TGTGCCAGCAGCTTAACCACAGCAACTAATGAAAAACTGTTTTTT. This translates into CASSLTTATNEKLFF.

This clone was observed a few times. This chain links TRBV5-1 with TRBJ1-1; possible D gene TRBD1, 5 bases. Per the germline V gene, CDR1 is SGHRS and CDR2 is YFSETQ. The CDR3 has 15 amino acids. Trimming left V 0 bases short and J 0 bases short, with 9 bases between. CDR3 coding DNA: TGCGCCAGCAGCTTGGAGCAGGGCCTGAACACTGAAGCTTTCTTT. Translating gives CASSLEQGLNTEAFF.

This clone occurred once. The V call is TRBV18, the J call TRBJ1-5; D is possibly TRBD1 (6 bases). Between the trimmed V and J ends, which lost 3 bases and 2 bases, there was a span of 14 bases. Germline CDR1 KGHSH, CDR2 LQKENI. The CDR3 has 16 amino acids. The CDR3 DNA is TGTGCCAGCTCACCCACAGGGTTCGGGGGCAATCAGCCCCAGCATTTT. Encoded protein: CASSPTGFGGNQPQHF.

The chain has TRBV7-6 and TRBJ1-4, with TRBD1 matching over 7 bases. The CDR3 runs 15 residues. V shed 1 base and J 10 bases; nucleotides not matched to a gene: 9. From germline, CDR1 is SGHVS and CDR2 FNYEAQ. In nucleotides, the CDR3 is TGTGCCAGCAGCTTAGGTGGGACAGATGTAGGAAAACTGTTTTTT. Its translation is CASSLGGTDVGKLFF.

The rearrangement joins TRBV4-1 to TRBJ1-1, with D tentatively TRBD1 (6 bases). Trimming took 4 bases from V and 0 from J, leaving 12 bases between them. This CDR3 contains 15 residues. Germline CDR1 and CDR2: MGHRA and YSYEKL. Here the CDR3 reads CASSLHRDMNTEAFF. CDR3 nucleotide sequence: TGCGCCAGCAGCCTCCACAGGGACATGAACACTGAAGCTTTCTTT.

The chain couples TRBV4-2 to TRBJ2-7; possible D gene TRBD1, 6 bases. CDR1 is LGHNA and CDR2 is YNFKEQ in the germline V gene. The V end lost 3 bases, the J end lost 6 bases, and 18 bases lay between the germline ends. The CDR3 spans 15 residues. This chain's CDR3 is CASSHYPGQSSEQYF. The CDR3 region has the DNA TGTGCCAGCAGCCATTACCCGGGACAATCGTCCGAGCAGTACTTC.

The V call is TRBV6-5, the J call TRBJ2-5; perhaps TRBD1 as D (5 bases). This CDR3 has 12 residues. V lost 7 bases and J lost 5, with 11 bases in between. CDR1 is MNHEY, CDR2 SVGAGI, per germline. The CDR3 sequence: CASTHSGETQYF. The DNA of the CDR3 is TGTGCCAGCACCCACTCAGGGGAGACCCAGTACTTC.

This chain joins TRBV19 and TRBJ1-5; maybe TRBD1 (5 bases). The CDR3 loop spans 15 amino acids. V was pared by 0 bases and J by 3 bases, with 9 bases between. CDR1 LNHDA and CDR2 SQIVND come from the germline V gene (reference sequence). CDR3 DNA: TGTGCCAGTAGTATAGATCGGGGGTACAATCAGCCCCAGCATTTT. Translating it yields CASSIDRGYNQPQHF.

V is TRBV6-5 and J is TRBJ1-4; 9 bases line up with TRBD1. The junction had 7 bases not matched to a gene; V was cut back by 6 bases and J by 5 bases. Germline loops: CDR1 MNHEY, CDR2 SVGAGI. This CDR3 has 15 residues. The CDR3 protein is CASRGEDRGNEKLFF. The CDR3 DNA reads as TGTGCCAGCAGGGGGGAGGACAGGGGAAATGAAAAACTGTTTTTT.

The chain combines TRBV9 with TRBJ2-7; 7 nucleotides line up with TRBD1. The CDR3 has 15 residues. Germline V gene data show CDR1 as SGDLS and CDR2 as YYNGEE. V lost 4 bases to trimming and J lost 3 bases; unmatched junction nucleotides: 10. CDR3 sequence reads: CASSPQTGSIYEQYF. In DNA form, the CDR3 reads TGTGCCAGCAGCCCCCAGACAGGGTCAATCTACGAGCAGTACTTC.

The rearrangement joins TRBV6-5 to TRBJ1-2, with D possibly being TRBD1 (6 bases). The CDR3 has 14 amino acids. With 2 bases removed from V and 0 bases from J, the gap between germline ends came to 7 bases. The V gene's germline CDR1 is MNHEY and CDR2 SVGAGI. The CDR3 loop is CASSYGGSNYGYTF. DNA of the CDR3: TGTGCCAGCAGTTACGGGGGCTCTAACTATGGCTACACCTTC.

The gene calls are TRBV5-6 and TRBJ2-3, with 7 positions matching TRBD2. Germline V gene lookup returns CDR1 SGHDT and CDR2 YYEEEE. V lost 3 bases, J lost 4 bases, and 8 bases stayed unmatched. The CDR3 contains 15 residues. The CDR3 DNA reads TGTGCCAGCAGCTCCCCTCCAGGACTAGCAGATACGCAGTATTTT. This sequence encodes CASSSPPGLADTQYF.